This TCR beta chain was retrieved from a study of cytomegalovirus exposure and HLA in healthy donors. The V and J ends lost 0 bases and 1 base respectively, with 9 bases between them. The germline gives CDR1 LNHNV, CDR2 YYDKDF (reference sequence). The CDR3 contains 15 residues. At sampling all donors were nominally healthy, likely with unrecorded immune exposures. This clone was observed a handful of times. The target antigen is unknown. Other DNA variants within this sample encode the same CDR3. Primers: 60 Vbeta forward and 13 Jbeta reverse. Clones were sequenced by immunoSEQ multiplex PCR, and TCRdb holds only the in-frame ones, with some missing. This sample yields some 150,000 clones, of which over 60% are seen a single time; 4% to 6% belongs to the top ten. The study, taken as a whole, reports: Among TCR beta chains of equal frequency, HLA-associated ones were more clonally expanded in a later analysis. The authors later found most CMV-associated TCR beta chains appeared HLA-restricted.

The chain combines TRBV15 with TRBJ1-1, with a possible D match to TRBD1 (5 bases). The receptor's source is a woman aged 45-65 years in good health and CMV-seronegative. The material sequenced was PBMCs. As DNA, the CDR3 is TGTGCCACCAGCAGAGATCTGGGGCGGAACACTGAAGCTTTCTTT. This sequence encodes CATSRDLGRNTEAFF.